These 22 T cell receptor beta chains came from one sample sequenced in a study of T cells in Graves' hyperthyroidism and ophthalmopathy. RNA transcripts provided the source from which TCR beta CDR3 regions were amplified. The TCR CDR3 was amplified in a first-round RT-PCR using the HTBI primer set. TCRdb ran MiXCR on the multiplex PCR reads and lists one entry per CDR3 protein. The sample yields 34,000 or so distinct CDR3 sequences, 52% seen once. Sequencing used blood. The receptors originated from a woman aged 40-49 years with Graves' ophthalmopathy.

The chain is built from TRBV18 and TRBJ2-7; 8 bases are a match to TRBD1. The V and J ends lost 6 bases and 0 bases, in that order; junction bases with no gene match: 10. CDR1 and CDR2 from the germline V gene are KGHSH and LQKENI. The CDR3 loop spans 16 amino acids. This chain's CDR3 is CASSQGTGQGSYEQYF. The DNA for the CDR3 is TGTGCCAGCTCCCAAGGGACAGGTCAGGGCTCCTACGAGCAGTACTTC.

Details on this clonotype: The conserved phenylalanine or tryptophan is not found at the CDR3 terminus, so this likely reflects a read error. CDR3 sequence: CASSPTGGAGNEKLFS. The CDR3 DNA sequence: TGTGCCAGCAGCCCGACAGGGGGCGCCGGTAATGAAAAACTGTTTTCA. The chain uses TRBV7-9 and TRBJ1-4; TRBD1 aligns across 10 bases. This CDR3 spans 16 amino acids. V was pared by 5 bases and J by 4 bases, with 7 bases of the junction left unmatched. The V gene's germline CDR1 is SEHNR and CDR2 FQNEAQ (reference sequence).

The CDR3 reads CASSADRGYGYTF. DNA for the CDR3: TGTGCCAGCAGCGCGGACAGGGGATATGGCTACACCTTC. The gene calls are TRBV9 and TRBJ1-2, with 9 bases aligning to TRBD1. The CDR3 has 13 amino acids. J gave up 5 bases and V 3 bases, and 2 bases lay outside the gene matches. Germline V lookup: CDR1 SGDLS, CDR2 YYNGEE.

The DNA of the CDR3 is TGTGCCAGCAGCAGACAGTCTCAGGGCTACACCTTC. Amino acid sequence: CASSRQSQGYTF. This chain connects TRBV5-6 to TRBJ1-2; a weak D match, TRBD1 (5 bases). With 4 bases removed from V and 8 bases from J, the gap between germline ends came to 12 bases. The CDR3 runs 12 residues. Germline V CDR1 and CDR2: SGHDT, YYEEEE.

This chain uses TRBV7-9 with TRBJ2-5, with TRBD2 as a possible D gene (6 bases). V lost 2 bases and J 5 bases, leaving 15 bases between the germline ends. Germline CDR1 is SEHNR and CDR2 is FQNEAQ (reference sequence). CDR3 length equals 15 residues. As DNA, the CDR3 is TGTGCCAGCAGCTTAAATGCGGGGATGAGTGAGACCCAGTACTTC. As protein: CASSLNAGMSETQYF.

In this sample, this clonotype turned up many times. The chain joins TRBV12-3 or TRBV12-4 to TRBJ1-2; D is unresolved. The V end was cut by 1 base, the J end by 7 bases, with 10 bases between. The CDR3 has 13 amino acids. The CDR3 spells CASSLEGLGGYTF. CDR3 DNA: TGTGCCAGCAGTTTAGAGGGCCTGGGTGGCTACACCTTC.

This clonotype was detected many times. The chain is built from TRBV20-1 and TRBJ2-5, with 11 bases identical to TRBD2. This CDR3 is 17 amino acids long. Germline V gene lookup returns CDR1 DFQATT and CDR2 SNEGSKA (reference sequence). Losses at the gene ends were 2 bases for V and 4 bases for J; bases not matched to a gene: 12. CDR3 sequence: CSARYPYGLAGAETQYF. The CDR3 bases are TGCAGTGCTAGATACCCCTACGGACTAGCGGGTGCAGAGACCCAGTACTTC.

With regard to this clonotype: Compared with germline, one end of the junction differs, possibly owing to a read error. The chain combines TRBV9 with TRBJ1-1, with D possibly TRBD1 on 6 matching bases. Looked up from germline, CDR1 is SGDLS and CDR2 is YYNGEE. The CDR3 length is 15 residues. CDR3 coding DNA: TGTGCCAGCAGCGCAAGGACAGTGGTGAACACCGAAGCTTTCTTT. Its protein is CASSARTVVNTEAFF.

Only one count was recorded for this clonotype. One end of the junction does not line up with germline, which may come from a read error. V is TRBV9 and J is TRBJ2-7; D possibly corresponds to TRBD1 (5 bases). The CDR3 spans 10 residues. Per germline, CDR1 SGDLS and CDR2 YYNGEE. Here the CDR3 DNA reads TGTGCCAGCAGCGTAGAGGGGCAGTCCTTC. As protein: CASSVEGQSF.

This clonotype occurred once. The chain carries TRBV7-2 and TRBJ2-5; 7 bases are shared with TRBD2. Germline V CDR1 and CDR2: SGHTA, FQGNSA. Trimming took 1 base from V and 6 from J; bases not matched to a gene: 8. This CDR3 is built from 15 residues. CDR3 loop: CASSLGGAGMKTQYF. The CDR3 DNA reads as TGTGCCAGCAGCTTAGGGGGAGCGGGGATGAAGACCCAGTACTTC.

There are many counts of this clonotype. The chain joins TRBV11-1 to TRBJ2-5; possibly TRBD1 for D (5 bases). Between the trimmed V and J ends, which lost 4 bases and 3 bases, there was a span of 9 bases. CDR1 is SGHAT, CDR2 FQDESV, per germline (reference sequence). The CDR3 spans 13 residues. CDR3 sequence (DNA): TGTGCCAGCAGCTCCAGGGTGGAAGAGACCCAGTACTTC. Amino acids: CASSSRVEETQYF.

Remarks on this clonotype: At one end, the junction sequence differs from germline, possibly due to a read error. This sequence joins TRBV20-1 and TRBJ1-5; 8 bases are a match to TRBD1. The CDR3 is 14 residues long. Germline values: CDR1 DFQATT, CDR2 SNEGSKA (reference sequence). The CDR3 reads CSARTGSNNEPQHF. The CDR3 DNA is TGCAGTGCCAGGACAGGGTCCAACAATGAGCCCCAGCATTTT.

This rearrangement joins TRBV4-1 to TRBJ2-3, with D possibly being TRBD2 (6 bases). The ends were cut back, 1 base at V and 3 bases at J, with 11 bases in the middle. CDR1 is MGHRA and CDR2 is YSYEKL in the germline V gene. The length of the CDR3 is 15 residues. The CDR3 nucleotides read TGCGCCAGCAGCCAAGTCGCGGGGTCAACAGATACGCAGTATTTT. This gives the protein CASSQVAGSTDTQYF.

This clonotype is medium-sized within its sample. This rearrangement joins TRBV7-2 to TRBJ1-4; 9 bases are a match to TRBD1. The V gene end was trimmed by 5 bases and the J gene end by 7 bases; junction bases not matched to a gene: 5. Germline V gives CDR1 SGHTA, CDR2 FQGNSA. The CDR3 is 14 amino acids. CDR3 in DNA: TGTGCCAGCAGCACCGGGACAGGGTTTGAAAAACTGTTTTTT. Translating gives CASSTGTGFEKLFF.

The rearrangement uses TRBV7-2 and TRBJ2-6, with a weak D call TRBD2 (5 bases). The CDR3 covers 15 residues. Trimming took 1 base from V and 2 from J, leaving 6 bases between them. Germline V CDR1 and CDR2: SGHTA, FQGNSA. In DNA, the CDR3 is TGTGCCAGCAGCTTAGTAGCGACTGGGGCCAACGTCCTGACTTTC. Translating it yields CASSLVATGANVLTF. The full variable domain, its missing parts supplied by reference TRBV7-2 and TRBJ2-6, is GAGVSQSPSNKVTEKGKDVELRCDPISGHTALYWYRQSLGQGLEFLIYFQGNSAPDKSGLPSDRFSAERTGGSVSTLTIQRTQQEDSAVYLCASSLVATGANVLTFGAGSRLTVL.

V usage is TRBV12-3 or TRBV12-4 and J usage is TRBJ2-5, with 8 bases lining up with TRBD2. CDR3 length equals 17 residues. After removal of 4 bases from V and 4 bases from J, the junction contained 14 bases not matched to a gene. CDR3 sequence: CASSSPGISGRGETQYF. CDR3 coding DNA: TGTGCCAGCAGTTCTCCCGGGATCAGCGGGAGAGGAGAGACCCAGTACTTC.

The gene calls are TRBV7-6 and TRBJ2-1; 12 positions match TRBD2. CDR1 and CDR2 (germline): SGHVS, FNYEAQ. Unmatched junction bases numbered 10, after V lost 5 bases and J lost 5 bases. CDR3 length: 17 amino acids. In DNA form, the CDR3 reads TGTGCCAGCAGCCTCCGACTAGCGGGAGCCGGGGACAATGAGCAGTTCTTC. Amino acid sequence: CASSLRLAGAGDNEQFF.

In its sample, this clonotype ranks as medium-sized (0.01 to 0.1%). V is TRBV15 and J is TRBJ2-7; D is possibly TRBD1 or TRBD2 (6 bases each). V was clipped by 0 bases and J by 2 bases, with 11 bases between them. The CDR3 length is 15 residues. In germline, CDR1 is LNHNV, CDR2 YYDKDF (reference sequence). CDR3 DNA: TGTGCCACCAGCAGAGAGTCGGGGGCAACCTACGAGCAGTACTTC. Its translation: CATSRESGATYEQYF. Variable domain in full (rest from reference TRBV15 and TRBJ2-7): DAMVIQNPRYQVTQFGKPVTLSCSQTLNHNVMYWYQQKSSQAPKLLFHYYDKDFNNEADTPDNFQSRRPNTSFCFLDIRSPGLGDTAMYLCATSRESGATYEQYFGPGTRLTVT.

This sequence joins TRBV20-1 and TRBJ2-5; 11 positions match TRBD2. This CDR3 has 13 amino acids. The trim removed 2 bases at V and 9 bases at J, leaving 5 bases unmatched. The V gene's germline CDR1 is DFQATT and CDR2 SNEGSKA (reference sequence). The CDR3 region is CSARKLAGVSQYF. The CDR3 region has the DNA TGCAGTGCTAGAAAACTAGCGGGGGTGTCCCAGTACTTC.

By its share, this clonotype is medium-sized. The chain has TRBV5-6 and TRBJ2-3, with 8 bases identical to TRBD2. Germline trimming cut 3 bases from V and 1 base from J; bases unmatched to any gene: 1. Germline values: CDR1 SGHDT, CDR2 YYEEEE. The CDR3 is 14 amino acids. For the CDR3, the DNA is TGTGCCAGCAGCTCGACTAGCGGCACAGATACGCAGTATTTT. Protein product: CASSSTSGTDTQYF.

Details on this clonotype: Germline and junction disagree at one end, which may indicate a read error. V is TRBV5-5 and J is TRBJ1-1, with D possibly matching TRBD1 (5 bases). CDR3 size: 14 residues. Per the germline V gene, CDR1 is SGHKS and CDR2 is YYEKEE (reference sequence). As DNA, the CDR3 is TGTGCCAGCAGCCCCGGGACGGAGAACACGGAAGCTTTCTTT. Residues: CASSPGTENTEAFF.

The sample holds many counts of this clonotype. This rearrangement joins TRBV5-6 to TRBJ1-3; the D gene is possibly TRBD1 (5 bases). V was pared by 2 bases and J by 0 bases, with 12 bases between. Germline CDR1 SGHDT, CDR2 YYEEEE. This CDR3 has 16 residues. The CDR3: CASSFRAPSSGNTIYF. The CDR3 nucleotides read TGTGCCAGCAGCTTCAGGGCCCCCAGCTCTGGAAACACCATATATTTT. Looking up the rest from reference TRBV5-6 and TRBJ1-3 gives the full variable domain: DAGVTQSPTHLIKTRGQQVTLRCSPKSGHDTVSWYQQALGQGPQFIFQYYEEEERQRGNFPDRFSGHQFPNYSSELNVNALLLGDSALYLCASSFRAPSSGNTIYFGEGSWLTVV.